This T cell receptor beta chain is drawn from a study of OX40 agonist ivuxolimab in advanced cancers. Study at large: Ivuxolimab, which patients received intravenously every 2 weeks, was dosed at 0.01 to 10 mg/kg.

Profiling relied on immunoSEQ multiplex PCR, and the TCRdb table lists in-frame clones only, not all of them. The data show approximately 68,000 clones, with around nine tenths seen just once and less than 0.8% held by the top ten. Germline V gene data show CDR1 as ENHRY and CDR2 as SYGVKD. The CDR3 length is 14 residues. V lost 6 bases to trimming and J lost 6 bases, with 17 bases between them. This TCR came from an adult with an advanced solid tumor such as melanoma, head and neck, liver or kidney cancer. The chain links TRBV10-3 to TRBJ1-1; possibly TRBD1 for D (6 bases). This specimen consisted of CD4+ or CD8+ T cells sorted from blood, obtained in a trial of the OX40 agonist ivuxolimab. The DNA of the CDR3 is TGTGCCATCAGGCCGGGGGCAGAAGTAGCTGAAGCTTTCTTT. This encodes CAIRPGAEVAEAFF.